This T cell receptor beta chain was documented in a study of cytomegalovirus exposure and HLA in healthy donors. This CDR3 contains 13 residues. Trimming took 3 bases from V and 7 from J; bases not matched to a gene: 4. CDR1 SGHKS and CDR2 YYEKEE come from the germline V gene (reference sequence). Vbeta (60) and Jbeta (13) primers were used in the PCR. The assay was immunoSEQ multiplex PCR, and TCRdb's table has in-frame clones only and misses some. The table lists approximately 140,000 clones, 73% of them singletons. The sequenced material came from PBMCs. This sequence joins TRBV5-5 and TRBJ1-2; 9 nucleotides agree with TRBD1. The TCR was taken from a human donor in good health. The CDR3, as DNA: TGTGCCAGCAGCTCACAGGGGGCTCTTGGCTACACCTTC. Amino acids: CASSSQGALGYTF.